This T cell receptor beta chain was identified in a study of identical twins. Broader study findings: There was more out-of-frame TCR alpha sharing in monozygotic twins than models estimated. Researchers caution that invariant MAIT and iNKT cells could partly confound zero-insertion analyses.

With respect to this clonotype: The antigen is not known.

The germline gives CDR1 SGHAT, CDR2 FQNNGV. There are 15 residues in the CDR3. J lost 2 bases, V lost 3 bases, and 6 bases had no gene match. Each CDR3 protein gets one entry after TCRdb re-called the 5' RACE reads with MiXCR. The sample consists of approximately 220,000 distinct CDR3 sequences, about 7.5% of them appearing once. The same sample was also studied in work on yellow fever vaccine responses in identical twins. From that report: Among the twins, the vaccine T cell response reportedly seemed partly convergent and partly personalized.

This sequence joins TRBV11-2 and TRBJ2-5, with TRBD2 identical over 7 bases. Sequenced: memory (CD45RO+) T cells sorted from blood. The source is a woman aged 18-29 years in good health. CDR3: CASSLALAEQETQYF. The CDR3 bases are TGTGCCAGCAGCTTGGCTCTAGCGGAACAAGAGACCCAGTACTTC.